This TCR beta chain was identified in a study of shared clonotypes between healthy human individuals. Study information: Those who served as donors were a couple of women and a few men between the ages of 18 and 49.

On this clone: Its antigen is undetermined.

The protocol was immunoSEQ multiplex PCR, while the TCRdb copy is restricted to in-frame clones and leaves out a portion. The table records 470,000 or so clones, 81% of them present only once. The CDR3 is made up of 14 amino acids. The V gene end was trimmed by 6 bases and the J gene end by 4 bases; junction bases not matched to a gene: 6. CDR1 KGHSH and CDR2 LQKENI come from the germline V gene. Overall study results and limits: Measured sharing among donors was expected to vary with sequencing depth.

This receptor was identified in a woman aged 40 to 50 in good health. Some clones in this sample may be carry-over from other donors' samples. The genes are TRBV18 and TRBJ2-7; TRBD2 agrees at 10 bases. Source material: PBMCs. CDR3 nucleotides: TGTGCCAGCTCCACTAGCGGGATCGGATACGAGCAGTACTTC. It codes for CASSTSGIGYEQYF. The full variable domain, completed using reference TRBV18 and TRBJ2-7, is NAGVMQNPRHLVRRRGQEARLRCSPMKGHSHVYWYRQLPEEGLKFMVYLQKENIIDESGMPKERFSAEFPKEGPSILRIQQVVRGDSAAYFCASSTSGIGYEQYFGPGTRLTVT.